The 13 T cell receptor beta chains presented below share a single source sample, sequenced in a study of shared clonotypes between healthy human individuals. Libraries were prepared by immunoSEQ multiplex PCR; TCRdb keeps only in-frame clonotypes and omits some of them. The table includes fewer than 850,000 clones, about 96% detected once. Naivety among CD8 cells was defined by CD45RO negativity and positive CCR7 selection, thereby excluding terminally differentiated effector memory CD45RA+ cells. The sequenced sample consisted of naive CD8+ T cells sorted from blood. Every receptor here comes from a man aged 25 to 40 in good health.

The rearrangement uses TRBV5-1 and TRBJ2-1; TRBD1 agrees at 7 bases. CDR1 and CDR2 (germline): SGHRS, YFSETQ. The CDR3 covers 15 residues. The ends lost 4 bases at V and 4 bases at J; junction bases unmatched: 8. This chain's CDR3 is CASSTGTDSYNEQFF. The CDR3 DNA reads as TGCGCCAGCAGCACCGGGACAGATTCGTACAATGAGCAGTTCTTC.

The chain's CDR3 is CASSYSPGLTYYEQYF. CDR3 bases: TGTGCCAGCAGTTACTCTCCCGGCCTAACTTACTACGAGCAGTACTTC. The chain uses TRBV6-5 and TRBJ2-7; D gene ambiguous. Germline CDR1 is MNHEY and CDR2 is SVGAGI. Deletions cut 0 bases from V and 3 bases from J, with 15 bases between. This CDR3 is built from 16 residues.

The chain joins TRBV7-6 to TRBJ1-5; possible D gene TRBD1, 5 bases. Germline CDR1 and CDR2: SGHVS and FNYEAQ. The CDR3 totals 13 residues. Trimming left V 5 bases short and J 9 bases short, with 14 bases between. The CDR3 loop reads CASSLGGSGPQHF. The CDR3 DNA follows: TGTGCCAGCAGCCTTGGGGGTAGTGGGCCCCAGCATTTT.

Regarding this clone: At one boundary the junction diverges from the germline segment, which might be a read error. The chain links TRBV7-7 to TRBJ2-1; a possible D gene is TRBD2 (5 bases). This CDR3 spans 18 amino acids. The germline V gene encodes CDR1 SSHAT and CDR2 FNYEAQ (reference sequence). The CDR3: CASSLDPTTSPGNNEQFF. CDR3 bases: TGTGCTAGCAGCTTAGACCCAACCACTAGTCCGGGGAACAATGAGCAGTTCTTC.

Written as DNA, the CDR3 is TGCGCCAGCAGTGAGTACTCATCGCGGGAGGGAACAGATACGCAGTATTTT. This codes for CASSEYSSREGTDTQYF. The chain has TRBV10-1 and TRBJ2-3, with 9 bases aligning to TRBD2. V shed 1 base and J 3 bases; nucleotides not matched to a gene: 8. This CDR3 is built from 17 residues. Germline CDR1 WNHNN, CDR2 SYGVQD (reference sequence).

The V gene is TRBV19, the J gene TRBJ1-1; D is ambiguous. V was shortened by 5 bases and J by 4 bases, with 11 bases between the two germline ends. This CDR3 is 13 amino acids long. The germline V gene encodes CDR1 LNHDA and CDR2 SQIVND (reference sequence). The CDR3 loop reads CASSWTEATEAFF. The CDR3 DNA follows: TGTGCCAGTAGTTGGACGGAAGCCACTGAAGCTTTCTTT.

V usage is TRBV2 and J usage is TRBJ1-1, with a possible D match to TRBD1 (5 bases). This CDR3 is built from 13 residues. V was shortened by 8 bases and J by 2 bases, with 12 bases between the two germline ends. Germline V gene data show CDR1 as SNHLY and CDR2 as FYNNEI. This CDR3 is CASHWTSNTEAFF. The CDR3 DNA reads TGTGCCAGCCACTGGACATCAAACACTGAAGCTTTCTTT.

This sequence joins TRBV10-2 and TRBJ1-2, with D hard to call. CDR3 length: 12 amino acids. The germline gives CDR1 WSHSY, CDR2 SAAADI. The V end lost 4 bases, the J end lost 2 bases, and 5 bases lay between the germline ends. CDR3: CASSGDNYGYTF. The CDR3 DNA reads TGCGCCAGCAGTGGTGACAACTATGGCTACACCTTC.

The CDR3 spells CASSQGTLGPPNNEQFF. The CDR3 DNA reads TGCGCCAGCAGCCAGGGGACCTTAGGCCCGCCTAACAATGAGCAGTTCTTC. The chain couples TRBV4-3 to TRBJ2-1; D is tentatively TRBD1 or TRBD2 (5 bases each). Germline V gene lookup returns CDR1 LGHNA and CDR2 YSLEER. V lost 3 bases, J lost 5 bases, and 20 bases lay in between. The CDR3 contains 17 residues.

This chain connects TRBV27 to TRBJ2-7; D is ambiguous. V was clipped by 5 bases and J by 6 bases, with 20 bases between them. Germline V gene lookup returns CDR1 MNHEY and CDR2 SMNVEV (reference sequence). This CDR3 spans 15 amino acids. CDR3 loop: CASSMDPFRISEQYF. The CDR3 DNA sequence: TGTGCCAGCAGTATGGACCCCTTCAGGATCAGCGAGCAGTACTTC.

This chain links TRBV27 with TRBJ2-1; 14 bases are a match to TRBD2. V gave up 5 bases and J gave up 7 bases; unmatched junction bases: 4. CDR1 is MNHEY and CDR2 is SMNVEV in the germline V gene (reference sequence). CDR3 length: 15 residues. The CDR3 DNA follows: TGTGCCAGCAGTATGGGACTAGCGGGGGTGAATGAGCAGTTCTTC. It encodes CASSMGLAGVNEQFF.

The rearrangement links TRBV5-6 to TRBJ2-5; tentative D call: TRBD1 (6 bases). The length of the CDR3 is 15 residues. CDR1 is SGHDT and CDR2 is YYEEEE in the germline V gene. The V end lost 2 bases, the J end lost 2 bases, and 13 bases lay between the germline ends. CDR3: CASSLIGTQQETQYF. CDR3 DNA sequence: TGTGCCAGCAGCTTAATCGGGACACAACAAGAGACCCAGTACTTC.

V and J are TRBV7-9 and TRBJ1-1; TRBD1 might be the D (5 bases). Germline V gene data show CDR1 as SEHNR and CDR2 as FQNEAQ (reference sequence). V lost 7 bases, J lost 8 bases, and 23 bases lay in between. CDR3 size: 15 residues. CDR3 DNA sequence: TGTGCCAGCACCCTTGGGGCGGTCCGGGGGTTCGAAGCTTTCTTT. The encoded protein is CASTLGAVRGFEAFF.